Below are 20 T cell receptor beta chains sequenced from a single sample in a study of cytomegalovirus exposure and HLA in healthy donors. PCR involved 60 Vbeta and 13 Jbeta primers. Assay: immunoSEQ multiplex PCR; the TCRdb copy retains only in-frame clones and omits some. The sample records some 120,000 clones, about 81% being singletons. The sample was PBMCs. Receptors were obtained from a woman aged 25 to 39 in good health and CMV-seronegative.

This chain joins TRBV19 and TRBJ2-2, with 9 nucleotides matching TRBD2. Germline-derived CDR1 and CDR2 are LNHDA and SQIVND (reference sequence). The CDR3 loop spans 15 amino acids. V was clipped by 5 bases and J by 3 bases; unmatched bases: 4. The CDR3: CASSVLAGYTGELFF. In DNA, the CDR3 is TGTGCCAGTAGTGTCCTAGCGGGGTACACCGGGGAGCTGTTTTTT.

This clone was recorded once. J is TRBJ1-1 and V is TRBV27; 7 positions match TRBD1. Germline V gene lookup returns CDR1 MNHEY and CDR2 SMNVEV (reference sequence). The CDR3 runs to 18 residues. The V gene end was trimmed by 2 bases and the J gene end by 2 bases; junction bases not matched to a gene: 14. The CDR3 sequence: CASSLKPATGDLNTEAFF. CDR3 coding DNA: TGTGCCAGCAGTTTAAAGCCCGCCACAGGGGACCTTAACACTGAAGCTTTCTTT.

The chain is built from TRBV19 and TRBJ2-7, with 10 bases matching TRBD2. The CDR3 has 14 residues. Germline assignment: CDR1 LNHDA and CDR2 SQIVND (reference sequence). The V and J ends lost 7 bases and 4 bases, in that order; junction bases with no gene match: 7. CDR3 sequence reads: CASNSAGGPYEQYF. DNA for the CDR3: TGTGCCAGTAACTCAGCGGGAGGGCCGTACGAGCAGTACTTC.

The rearrangement links TRBV5-1 to TRBJ2-4; 8 bases agree with TRBD2. The length of the CDR3 is 17 residues. Germline CDR1 reads SGHRS; CDR2 reads YFSETQ. The trim removed 2 bases at V and 1 base at J, leaving 8 bases unmatched. CDR3 nucleotide sequence: TGCGCCAGCAGCTTTAACCTCGGGGGGGCTGCCAAAAACATTCAGTACTTC. Translating gives CASSFNLGGAAKNIQYF.

This chain connects TRBV30 to TRBJ2-5; D gene unclear. V was clipped by 0 bases and J by 5 bases, with 10 bases between them. CDR1 and CDR2 (germline): GTSNPN, SVGIG (reference sequence). The CDR3 is 13 amino acids. In nucleotides, the CDR3 is TGTGCCTGGAGTGTACCAGGTTCCGAGACCCAGTACTTC. This codes for CAWSVPGSETQYF. The full variable domain, rest sourced from reference TRBV30 and TRBJ2-5, is SQTIHQWPATLVQPVGSPLSLECTVEGTSNPNLYWYRQAAGRGLQLLFYSVGIGQISSEVPQNLSASRPQDRQFILSSKKLLLSDSGFYLCAWSVPGSETQYFGPGTRLLVL.

J is TRBJ2-5 and V is TRBV7-2; 8 bases are a match to TRBD2. CDR1 and CDR2 from the germline V gene are SGHTA and FQGNSA. CDR3 length: 13 residues. V was pared by 5 bases and J by 4 bases, with 3 bases of the junction left unmatched. The DNA of the CDR3 is TGTGCCAGCAGCAGAACTAGCGGAGAGACCCAGTACTTC. It specifies CASSRTSGETQYF.

The gene calls are TRBV5-8 and TRBJ2-3, with D perhaps matching TRBD1 (6 bases). The ends were cut back, 2 bases at V and 3 bases at J, with 7 bases in the middle. Germline CDR1 is SGHTS and CDR2 is YDEGEE. This CDR3 has 13 residues. The CDR3 DNA is TGTGCCAGCAGCTTACAGGGTACAGATACGCAGTATTTT. This translates into CASSLQGTDTQYF.

In nucleotides, the CDR3 is TGCAGCGTTGACCCGGGAGGGCCCCACAATGAGCAGTTCTTC. It specifies CSVDPGGPHNEQFF. The gene calls are TRBV29-1 and TRBJ2-1; 8 bases are shared with TRBD2. The germline V gene has CDR1 SQVTM and CDR2 ANQGSEA. This CDR3 region has 14 residues. V gave up 3 bases and J gave up 5 bases; unmatched junction bases: 6.

This clone appeared a single time. The gene calls are TRBV2 and TRBJ2-7; 14 positions agree with TRBD2. The J segment lost 4 bases and the V segment lost 7 bases, leaving 9 bases of the junction unmatched. Germline CDR1 SNHLY, CDR2 FYNNEI. This CDR3 has 16 residues. CDR3: CASMRTGTSGGYEQYF. The CDR3 coding sequence is TGTGCCAGCATGCGTACAGGGACTAGCGGGGGTTACGAGCAGTACTTC.

J is TRBJ2-1 and V is TRBV11-2; TRBD2 aligns across 8 bases. With 6 bases clipped from V and 6 bases from J, the junction kept 4 bases outside the gene matches. Looked up from germline, CDR1 is SGHAT and CDR2 is FQNNGV. The CDR3 sequence is 13 residues long. The CDR3 here is CASRPSGGNEQFF. The CDR3 nucleotides are TGTGCCAGCAGACCGAGCGGGGGCAATGAGCAGTTCTTC.

As to this clone: The junction shows a germline mismatch at one end, possibly a read error. The chain links TRBV4-1 to TRBJ1-6; D is unresolved. This CDR3 is 17 amino acids long. Germline loops: CDR1 MGHRA, CDR2 YSYEKL. The CDR3 is CASRPATSASNNSPLHF. The CDR3 coding sequence is TGCGCCAGCAGGCCGGCGACATCCGCCTCCAATAATTCACCCCTCCACTTT.

The V and J genes are TRBV5-4 and TRBJ2-5; tentative D call: TRBD1 (7 bases). The V gene's germline CDR1 is SGHNT and CDR2 YYREEE (reference sequence). This CDR3 is 14 amino acids long. Trimming shortened V by 0 bases and J by 6 bases, and 12 bases separated the two germline ends. The CDR3 region is CASSLGRGVQTQYF. The DNA for the CDR3 is TGTGCCAGCAGCTTGGGCAGGGGGGTACAGACCCAGTACTTC.

This rearrangement joins TRBV6-1 to TRBJ1-2, with D maybe TRBD1 (5 bases). V lost 6 bases and J lost 0, with 8 bases in between. This CDR3 has 13 amino acids. Germline CDR1 reads MNHNS; CDR2 reads SASEGT. This CDR3 reads CASRGPSNYGYTF. The CDR3 DNA reads TGTGCCAGCAGGGGGCCCTCTAACTATGGCTACACCTTC.

The rearrangement links TRBV30 to TRBJ1-2, with D perhaps matching TRBD1 (6 bases). The CDR3 totals 12 residues. Trimming took off 2 bases at V and 7 bases at J, with 11 bases between the two ends. The germline V gene encodes CDR1 GTSNPN and CDR2 SVGIG (reference sequence). CDR3 in amino acids: CAWSNNRVGYTF. The CDR3 nucleotides are TGTGCCTGGAGTAACAACAGGGTTGGCTACACCTTC.

The V call is TRBV7-2, the J call TRBJ1-6, with a weak D call TRBD1 (6 bases). The CDR3 spans 14 residues. V gave up 4 bases and J gave up 6 bases, with 10 bases separating them. Germline V gene lookup returns CDR1 SGHTA and CDR2 FQGNSA. CDR3 amino acids: CASSSGQLNSPLHF. CDR3 bases: TGTGCCAGCAGCTCCGGACAGCTTAATTCACCCCTCCACTTT.

The V call is TRBV19, the J call TRBJ1-2, with 8 bases that match TRBD1. The CDR3 runs 14 residues. CDR1 is LNHDA and CDR2 is SQIVND in the germline V gene (reference sequence). The junction had 9 bases not matched to a gene; V was cut back by 7 bases and J by 5 bases. CDR3 residues: CASKQGEGGYGYTF. CDR3 DNA: TGTGCCAGTAAACAGGGGGAAGGGGGATATGGCTACACCTTC.

The chain combines TRBV5-4 with TRBJ2-7, with TRBD1 identical over 7 bases. After removal of 3 bases from V and 3 bases from J, the junction contained 9 bases not matched to a gene. The length of the CDR3 is 15 residues. CDR1 and CDR2 (germline): SGHNT, YYREEE (reference sequence). The CDR3 here is CASSSWTGGLYEQYF. Written as DNA, the CDR3 is TGTGCCAGCAGCTCGTGGACAGGTGGCCTCTACGAGCAGTACTTC.

As DNA, the CDR3 is TGTGCCATCAGTGAGTCGACTACGGGAGGCCCCGAGCAGTACTTC. It is translated as CAISESTTGGPEQYF. The V gene is TRBV10-3, the J gene TRBJ2-7; 7 positions agree with TRBD2. Looked up from germline, CDR1 is ENHRY and CDR2 is SYGVKD. The ends lost 0 bases at V and 6 bases at J; junction bases unmatched: 8. The CDR3 length is 15 residues.

This clone was seen once. The chain has TRBV11-2 and TRBJ2-3; 8 nucleotides align to TRBD2. The CDR3 has 15 residues. Germline V gene lookup returns CDR1 SGHAT and CDR2 FQNNGV. Trimming took 5 bases from V and 0 from J; bases not matched to a gene: 4. As DNA, the CDR3 is TGTGCCAGCAGCCTAGCGGGTCCTAGCACAGATACGCAGTATTTT. Residues: CASSLAGPSTDTQYF.

Comment on this clone: The same CDR3 also results from other DNA sequences found in this sample. V and J are TRBV5-1 and TRBJ1-2; 7 nucleotides line up with TRBD1. This CDR3 region has 13 residues. Germline V CDR1 and CDR2: SGHRS, YFSETQ. J gave up 2 bases and V 4 bases, and 2 bases lay outside the gene matches. In DNA form, the CDR3 reads TGCGCCAGCAGCGCACAGGGGAACTATGGCTACACCTTC. This codes for CASSAQGNYGYTF. The variable domain in full, completed from reference TRBV5-1 and TRBJ1-2, reads KAGVTQTPRYLIKTRGQQVTLSCSPISGHRSVSWYQQTPGQGLQFLFEYFSETQRNKGNFPGRFSGRQFSNSRSEMNVSTLELGDSALYLCASSAQGNYGYTFGSGTRLTVV.